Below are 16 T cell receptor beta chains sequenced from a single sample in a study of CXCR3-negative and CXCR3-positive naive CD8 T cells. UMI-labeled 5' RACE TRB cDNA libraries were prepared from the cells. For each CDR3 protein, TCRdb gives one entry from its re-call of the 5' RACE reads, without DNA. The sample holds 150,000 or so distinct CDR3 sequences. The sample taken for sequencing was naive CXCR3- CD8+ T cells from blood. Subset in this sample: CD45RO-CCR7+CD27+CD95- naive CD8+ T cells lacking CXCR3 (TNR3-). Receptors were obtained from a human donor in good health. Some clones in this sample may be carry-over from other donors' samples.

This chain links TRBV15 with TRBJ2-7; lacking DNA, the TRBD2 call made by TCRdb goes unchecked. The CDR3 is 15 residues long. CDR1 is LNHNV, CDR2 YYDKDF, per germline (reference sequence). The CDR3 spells CATSRGAGGSNEQYF.

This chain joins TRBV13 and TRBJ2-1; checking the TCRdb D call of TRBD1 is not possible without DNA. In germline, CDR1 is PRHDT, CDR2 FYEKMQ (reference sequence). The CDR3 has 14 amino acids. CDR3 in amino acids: CASSSRTGGGEQFF. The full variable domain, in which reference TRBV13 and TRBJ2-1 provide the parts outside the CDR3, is AAGVIQSPRHLIKEKRETATLKCYPIPRHDTVYWYQQGPGQDPQFLISFYEKMQSDKGSIPDRFSAQQFSDYHSELNMSSLELGDSALYFCASSSRTGGGEQFFGPGTRLTVL.

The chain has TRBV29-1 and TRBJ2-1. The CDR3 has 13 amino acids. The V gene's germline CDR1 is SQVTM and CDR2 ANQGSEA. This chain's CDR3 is CSAAEPSYNEQFF.

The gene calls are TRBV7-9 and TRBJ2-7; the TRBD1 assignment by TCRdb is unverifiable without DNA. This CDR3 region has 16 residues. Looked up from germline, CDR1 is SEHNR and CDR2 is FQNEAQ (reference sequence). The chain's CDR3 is CASSLSGGGGWYEQYF.

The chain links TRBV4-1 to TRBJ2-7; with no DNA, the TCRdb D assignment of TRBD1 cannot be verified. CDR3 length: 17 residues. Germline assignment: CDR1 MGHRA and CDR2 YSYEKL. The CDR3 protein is CASSQTENRGLYYEQYF.

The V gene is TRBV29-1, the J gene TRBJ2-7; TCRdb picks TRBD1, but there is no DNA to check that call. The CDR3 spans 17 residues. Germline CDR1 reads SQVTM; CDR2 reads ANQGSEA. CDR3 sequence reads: CSVEVGVRQGGNYEQYF.

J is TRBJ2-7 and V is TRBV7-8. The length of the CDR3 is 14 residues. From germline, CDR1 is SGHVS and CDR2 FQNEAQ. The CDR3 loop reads CASSSPGLPYEQYF. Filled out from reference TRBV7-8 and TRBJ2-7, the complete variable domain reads GAGVSQSPRYKVAKRGQDVALRCDPISGHVSLFWYQQALGQGPEFLTYFQNEAQLDKSGLPSDRFFAERPEGSVSTLKIQRTQQEDSAVYLCASSSPGLPYEQYFGPGTRLTVT.

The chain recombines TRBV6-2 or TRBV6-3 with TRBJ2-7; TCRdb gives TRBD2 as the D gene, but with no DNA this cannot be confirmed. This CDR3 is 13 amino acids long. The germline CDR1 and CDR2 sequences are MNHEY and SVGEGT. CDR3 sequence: CASSSRAGGEQYF.

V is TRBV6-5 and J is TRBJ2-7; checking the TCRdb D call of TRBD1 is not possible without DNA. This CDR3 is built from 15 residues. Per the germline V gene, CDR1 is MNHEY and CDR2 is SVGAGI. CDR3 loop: CASSYGTELSYEQYF.

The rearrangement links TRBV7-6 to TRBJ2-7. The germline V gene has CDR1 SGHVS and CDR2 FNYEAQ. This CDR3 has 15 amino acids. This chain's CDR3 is CASSLACYGSYEQYF.

CDR3 protein: CASSLSSPGTVYQETQYF. V gene TRBV27 combines with J gene TRBJ2-5; TCRdb's D call, TRBD1, is unchecked because there is no DNA. CDR1 and CDR2 (germline): MNHEY, SMNVEV (reference sequence). The CDR3 has 18 residues.

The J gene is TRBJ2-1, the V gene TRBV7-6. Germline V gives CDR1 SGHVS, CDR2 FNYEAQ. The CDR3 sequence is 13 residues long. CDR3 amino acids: CASSYSPYNEQFF.

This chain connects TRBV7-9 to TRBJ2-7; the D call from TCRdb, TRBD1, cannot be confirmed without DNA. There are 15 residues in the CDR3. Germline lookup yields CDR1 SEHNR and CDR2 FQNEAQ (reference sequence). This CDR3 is CASSSAGQGSYEQYF.

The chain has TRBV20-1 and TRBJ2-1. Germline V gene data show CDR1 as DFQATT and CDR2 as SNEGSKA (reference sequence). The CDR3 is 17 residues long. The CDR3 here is CSARDSVSFSSYNEQFF.

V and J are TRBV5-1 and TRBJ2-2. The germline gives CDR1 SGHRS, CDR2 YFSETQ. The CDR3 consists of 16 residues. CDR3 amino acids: CASSFIGTSGPGELFF.

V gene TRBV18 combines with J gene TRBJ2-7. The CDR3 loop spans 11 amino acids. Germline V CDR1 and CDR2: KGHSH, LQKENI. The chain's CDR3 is CASSPGLEQYF.